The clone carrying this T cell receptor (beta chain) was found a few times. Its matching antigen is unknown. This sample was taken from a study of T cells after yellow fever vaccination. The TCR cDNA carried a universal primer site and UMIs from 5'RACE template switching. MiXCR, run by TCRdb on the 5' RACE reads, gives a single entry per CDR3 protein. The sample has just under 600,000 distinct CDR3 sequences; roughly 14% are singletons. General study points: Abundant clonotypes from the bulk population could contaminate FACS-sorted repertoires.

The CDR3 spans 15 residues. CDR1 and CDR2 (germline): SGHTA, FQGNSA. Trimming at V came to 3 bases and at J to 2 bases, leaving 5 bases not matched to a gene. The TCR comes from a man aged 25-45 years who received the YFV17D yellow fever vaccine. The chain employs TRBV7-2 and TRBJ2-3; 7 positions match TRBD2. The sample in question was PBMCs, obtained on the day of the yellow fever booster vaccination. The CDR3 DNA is TGTGCCAGCAGCTTCACTAGCGCCGCCACAGATACGCAGTATTTT. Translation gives CASSFTSAATDTQYF.